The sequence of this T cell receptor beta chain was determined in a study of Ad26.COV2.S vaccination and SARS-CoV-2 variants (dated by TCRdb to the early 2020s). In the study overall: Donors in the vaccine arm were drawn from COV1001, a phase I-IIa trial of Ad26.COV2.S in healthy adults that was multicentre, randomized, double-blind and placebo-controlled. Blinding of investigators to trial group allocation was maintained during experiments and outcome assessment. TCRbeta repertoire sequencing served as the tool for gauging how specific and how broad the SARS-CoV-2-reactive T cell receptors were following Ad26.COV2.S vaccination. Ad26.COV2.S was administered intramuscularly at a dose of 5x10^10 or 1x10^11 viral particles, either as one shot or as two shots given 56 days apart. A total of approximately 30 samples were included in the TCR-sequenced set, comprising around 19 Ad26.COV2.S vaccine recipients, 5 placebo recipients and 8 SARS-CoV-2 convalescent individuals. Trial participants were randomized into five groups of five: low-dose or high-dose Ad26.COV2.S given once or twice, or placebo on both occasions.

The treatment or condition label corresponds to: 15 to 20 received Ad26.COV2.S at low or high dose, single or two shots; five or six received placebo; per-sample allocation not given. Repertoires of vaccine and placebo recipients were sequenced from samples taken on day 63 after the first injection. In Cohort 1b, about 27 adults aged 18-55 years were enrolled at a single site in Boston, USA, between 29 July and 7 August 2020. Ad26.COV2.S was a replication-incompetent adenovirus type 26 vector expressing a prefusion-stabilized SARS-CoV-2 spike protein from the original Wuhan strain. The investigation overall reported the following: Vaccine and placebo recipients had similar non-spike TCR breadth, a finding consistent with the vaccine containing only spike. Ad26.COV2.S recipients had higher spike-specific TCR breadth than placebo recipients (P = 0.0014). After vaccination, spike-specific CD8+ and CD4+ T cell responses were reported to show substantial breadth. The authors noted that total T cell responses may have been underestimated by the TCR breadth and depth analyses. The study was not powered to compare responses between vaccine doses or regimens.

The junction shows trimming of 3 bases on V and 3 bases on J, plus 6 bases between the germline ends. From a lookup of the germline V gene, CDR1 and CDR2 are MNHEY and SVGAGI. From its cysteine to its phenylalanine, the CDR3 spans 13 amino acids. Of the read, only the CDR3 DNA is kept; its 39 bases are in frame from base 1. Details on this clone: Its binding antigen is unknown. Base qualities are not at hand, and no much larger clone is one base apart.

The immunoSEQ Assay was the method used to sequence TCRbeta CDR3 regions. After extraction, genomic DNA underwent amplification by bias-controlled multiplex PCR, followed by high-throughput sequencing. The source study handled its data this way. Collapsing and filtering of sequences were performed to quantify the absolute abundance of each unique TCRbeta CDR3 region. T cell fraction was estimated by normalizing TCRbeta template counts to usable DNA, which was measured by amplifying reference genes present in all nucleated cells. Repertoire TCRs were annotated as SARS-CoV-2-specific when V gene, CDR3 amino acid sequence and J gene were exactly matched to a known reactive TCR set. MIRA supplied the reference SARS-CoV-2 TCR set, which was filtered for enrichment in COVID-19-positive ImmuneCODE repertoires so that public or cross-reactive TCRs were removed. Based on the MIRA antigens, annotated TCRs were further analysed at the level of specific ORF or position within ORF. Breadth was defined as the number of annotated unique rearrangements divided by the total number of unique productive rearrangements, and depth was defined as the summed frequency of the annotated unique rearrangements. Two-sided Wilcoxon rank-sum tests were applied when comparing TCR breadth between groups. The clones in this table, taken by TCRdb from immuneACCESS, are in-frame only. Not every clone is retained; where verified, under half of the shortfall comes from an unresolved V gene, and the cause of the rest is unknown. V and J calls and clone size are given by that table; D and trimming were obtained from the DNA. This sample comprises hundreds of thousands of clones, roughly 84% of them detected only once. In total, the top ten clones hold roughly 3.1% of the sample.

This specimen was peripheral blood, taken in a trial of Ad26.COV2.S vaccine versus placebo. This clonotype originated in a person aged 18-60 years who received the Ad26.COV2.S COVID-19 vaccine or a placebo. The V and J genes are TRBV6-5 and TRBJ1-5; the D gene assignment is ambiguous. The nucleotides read TGTGCCAGCAGTTATACAGTCAATCAGCCCCAGCATTTT. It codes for CASSYTVNQPQHF.